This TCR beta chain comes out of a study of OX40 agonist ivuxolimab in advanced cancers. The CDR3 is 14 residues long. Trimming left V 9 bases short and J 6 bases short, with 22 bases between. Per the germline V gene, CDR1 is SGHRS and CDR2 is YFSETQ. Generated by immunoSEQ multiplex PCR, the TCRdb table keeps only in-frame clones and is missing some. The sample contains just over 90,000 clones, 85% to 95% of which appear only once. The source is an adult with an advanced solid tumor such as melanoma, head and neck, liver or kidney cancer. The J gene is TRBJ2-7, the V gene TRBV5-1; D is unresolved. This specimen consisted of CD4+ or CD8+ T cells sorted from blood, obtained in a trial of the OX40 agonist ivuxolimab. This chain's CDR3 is CATPLSRDFREQYF. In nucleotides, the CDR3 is TGCGCCACCCCGTTGTCTAGGGATTTTCGCGAGCAGTACTTC.